Sequencing of this TCR beta chain was carried out in a study of early T cells in non-severe SARS-CoV-2 infection. V lost 0 bases to trimming and J lost 0 bases, with 11 bases between them. CDR3 length: 16 amino acids. From germline, CDR1 is SGHNT and CDR2 YYREEE (reference sequence). TCRdb used MiXCR to reprocess the 5' RACE reads, holding one entry per CDR3 protein. The sample lists about 77,000 distinct CDR3 sequences, approximately 16% occurring once. The sequence derives from an adult who was a healthcare worker with PCR-confirmed SARS-CoV-2 infection or an uninfected control (not recorded which). The J gene is TRBJ2-3, the V gene TRBV5-4, with D perhaps TRBD2 (5 bases). Sequencing input: whole blood. CDR3 in DNA: TGTGCCAGCAGCTTGGGGATCCCGGGGAGCACAGATACGCAGTATTTT. Encoded protein: CASSLGIPGSTDTQYF.